The next 10 T cell receptor beta chains were all read from a single sample in a study of human T cells and chemical hapten exposure. TCRdb recomputed calls from the RACE reads with MiXCR, one row per CDR3 protein. Of approximately 260,000 distinct CDR3 sequences listed, approximately 7.5% are singletons. Noted time point: pre-sensitization, week 0. Treatment defined: therapeutic diphenylcyclopropenone sensitization with weekly scalp DPC. The material was whole blood, obtained in connection with sensitization to the hapten diphenylcyclopropenone (DPC). The receptor source for this set is a man between 18 and 35 years old with alopecia areata. Some clones in this sample may be carry-over from other donors' samples.

This clonotype occurred a few times. This chain uses TRBV4-3 with TRBJ1-1, with D uncertain. Germline values: CDR1 LGHNA, CDR2 YSLEER. The V gene lost 0 bases and the J gene lost 8 bases, with 19 bases spanning the gap. The CDR3 spans 16 residues. CDR3 sequence reads: CASSQDSWEERTEAFF. Here the CDR3 DNA reads TGCGCCAGCAGCCAAGATAGTTGGGAGGAGCGGACCGAAGCTTTCTTT.

This clonotype came up a few times. The rearrangement links TRBV10-2 to TRBJ2-3; D perhaps matches TRBD1 (7 bases). This CDR3 is 14 amino acids long. With 7 bases removed from V and 6 bases from J, the gap between germline ends came to 17 bases. From germline, CDR1 is WSHSY and CDR2 SAAADI. CDR3 sequence reads: CASTQGGPHDTQYF. In nucleotides, the CDR3 is TGCGCCAGCACCCAGGGGGGCCCCCACGATACGCAGTATTTT.

The V and J genes are TRBV6-6 and TRBJ2-3, with 8 bases that match TRBD2. J gave up 1 base and V 2 bases, and 5 bases lay outside the gene matches. The CDR3 totals 16 residues. CDR1 and CDR2 (germline): MNHNY, SVGAGI (reference sequence). CDR3 residues: CASSYPRGGGTDTQYF. DNA of the CDR3: TGTGCCAGCAGTTACCCCCGGGGGGGTGGCACAGATACGCAGTATTTT.

The table lists this clonotype with many counts. V and J are TRBV4-2 and TRBJ2-5, with D possibly being TRBD2 (7 bases). Germline V lookup: CDR1 LGHNA, CDR2 YNFKEQ. The CDR3 loop spans 14 amino acids. V lost 4 bases, J lost 5 bases, and 14 bases lay in between. The CDR3 region has the DNA TGTGCCAGCAGCCGGAGGGGGGGGCTGGAGACCCAGTACTTC. Translation: CASSRRGGLETQYF.

This clonotype was observed a few times. CDR3: CASSYSSPGRYSTEAFF. The CDR3, as DNA: TGTGCCAGCAGTTACTCCTCCCCAGGGAGGTATAGCACTGAAGCTTTCTTT. The V call is TRBV6-5, the J call TRBJ1-1, with a possible D match to TRBD1 (5 bases). The V gene lost 0 bases and the J gene lost 4 bases, with 18 bases spanning the gap. This CDR3 is built from 17 residues. Germline V gene sequence: CDR1 MNHEY, CDR2 SVGAGI.

This clonotype was counted a few times. This chain links TRBV29-1 with TRBJ1-1, with no clear D. Germline assignment: CDR1 SQVTM and CDR2 ANQGSEA. Trimming cost V 5 bases and J 0 bases, with 10 bases left between them. The CDR3 totals 13 residues. The DNA of the CDR3 is TGCAGCGTTCACGTAGAATTGAACACTGAAGCTTTCTTT. Its protein product is CSVHVELNTEAFF.

This clonotype has only a few counts. An end of the junction differs from the germline gene, which may be a read error. V and J are TRBV9 and TRBJ2-2; TRBD1 aligns across 10 bases. Per the germline V gene, CDR1 is SGDLS and CDR2 is YYNGEE. The CDR3 loop spans 16 amino acids. The CDR3 protein is CASSPRDRGRTVELFF. CDR3 bases: TGTGCCAGCAGCCCCCGGGACAGGGGACGGACCGTGGAGCTGTTTTTT.

This clonotype was detected a few times. The chain carries TRBV3-2 and TRBJ1-4; TRBD1 is the table's D call and was not checked against the DNA. TRBV3-2 is a pseudogene segment. This CDR3 is built from 14 residues. CDR3 nucleotides: TGTGCCAGCAGCCAAGGGGGGTTTAATGAAAAACTGTTTTTT. Its translation is CASSQGGFNEKLFF.

The chain has TRBV10-3 and TRBJ1-6; 11 bases are shared with TRBD1. The CDR3 is 13 amino acids. The germline V gene has CDR1 ENHRY and CDR2 SYGVKD. After removal of 7 bases from V and 10 bases from J, the junction contained 3 bases not matched to a gene. The CDR3 nucleotides are TGTGCCATCAAGGGACAGGGGGTATCACCCCTCCACTTT. This gives the protein CAIKGQGVSPLHF.

In this sample, this clonotype turned up a few times. The chain has TRBV12-3 or TRBV12-4 and TRBJ1-4; no clear D gene. V was clipped by 8 bases and J by 1 base, with 11 bases between them. The CDR3 runs to 14 residues. Written as DNA, the CDR3 is TGTGCCAGCCGATATGGGGTAACTAATGAAAAACTGTTTTTT. Its translation is CASRYGVTNEKLFF.